Listed here is a single TCR beta chain. The V segment lost 10 bases and the J segment 2 bases; nucleotides outside the gene matches: 12. The CDR3 runs to 15 residues. CDR1 and CDR2 from the germline V gene are MNHNY and SVGAGI (reference sequence). Original methodology: Reference gene primers were amplified, and this amplification served to estimate nucleated cell counts. TCRdb's copy holds only in-frame clones and misses some; the assay was immunoSEQ multiplex PCR. D and trimming were read from the DNA, whereas the V and J calls and clone size are those reported in that table. The table lists 490,000 or so clones, around nine tenths of them singletons, with 8.3% in the top ten. The sample comes from a study of blood T cell repertoires in COVID-19.

This chain uses TRBV6-6 with TRBJ2-3, with 7 bases lining up with TRBD1. This sequence was found in a woman aged 55-69 years who had recovered from COVID-19. The source material was PBMCs or T cells enriched from blood (not recorded which). CDR3 region: CATAGDSESTDTQYF. Here the CDR3 DNA reads TGTGCCACCGCAGGGGACAGTGAATCCACAGATACGCAGTATTTT.